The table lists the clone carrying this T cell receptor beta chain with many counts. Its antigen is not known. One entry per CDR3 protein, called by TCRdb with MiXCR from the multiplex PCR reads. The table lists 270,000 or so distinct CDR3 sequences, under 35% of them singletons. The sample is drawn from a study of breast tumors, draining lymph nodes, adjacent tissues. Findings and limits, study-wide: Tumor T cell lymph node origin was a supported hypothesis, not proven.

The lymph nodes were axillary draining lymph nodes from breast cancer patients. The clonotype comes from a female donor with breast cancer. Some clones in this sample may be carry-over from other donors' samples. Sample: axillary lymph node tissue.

For the CDR3, the DNA is TGTGCCAGCAGCTCCGACAGGGGCGCAGGAAACACCATATATTTT. As protein: CASSSDRGAGNTIYF. V and J are TRBV3-1 and TRBJ1-3, with 8 bases lining up with TRBD1. Trimming removed 5 bases from V and 4 bases from J; junction bases left unmatched: 7. Germline V gene sequence: CDR1 LGHDT, CDR2 YNNKEL (reference sequence). This CDR3 comprises 15 residues. Filled out from reference TRBV3-1 and TRBJ1-3, the complete variable domain reads DTAVSQTPKYLVTQMGNDKSIKCEQNLGHDTMYWYKQDSKKFLKIMFSYNNKELIINETVPNRFSPKSPDKAHLNLHINSLELGDSAVYFCASSSDRGAGNTIYFGEGSWLTVV.